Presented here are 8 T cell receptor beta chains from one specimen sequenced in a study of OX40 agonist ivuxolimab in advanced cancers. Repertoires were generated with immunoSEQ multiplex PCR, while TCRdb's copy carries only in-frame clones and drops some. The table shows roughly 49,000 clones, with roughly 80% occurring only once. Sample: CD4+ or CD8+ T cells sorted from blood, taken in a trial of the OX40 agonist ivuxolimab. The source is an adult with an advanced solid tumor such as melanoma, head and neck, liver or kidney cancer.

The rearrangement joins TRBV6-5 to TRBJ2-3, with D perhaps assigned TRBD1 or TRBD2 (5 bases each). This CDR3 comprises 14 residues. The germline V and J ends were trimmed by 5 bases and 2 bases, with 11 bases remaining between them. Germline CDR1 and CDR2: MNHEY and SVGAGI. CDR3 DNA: TGTGCCAGCAGTCGGGACCGTCTCACAGATACGCAGTATTTT. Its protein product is CASSRDRLTDTQYF.

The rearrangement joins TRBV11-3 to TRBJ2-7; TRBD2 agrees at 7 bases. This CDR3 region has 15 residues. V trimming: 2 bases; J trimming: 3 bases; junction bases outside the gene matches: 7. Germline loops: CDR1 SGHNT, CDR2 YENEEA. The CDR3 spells CASSLNPGLNYEQYF. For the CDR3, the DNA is TGTGCCAGCAGCTTAAACCCGGGACTAAACTACGAGCAGTACTTC.

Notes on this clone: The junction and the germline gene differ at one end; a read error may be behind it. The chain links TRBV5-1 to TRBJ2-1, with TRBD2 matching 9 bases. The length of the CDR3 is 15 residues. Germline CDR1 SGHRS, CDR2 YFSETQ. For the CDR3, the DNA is TGCGCCAGCAGCAGCGGGGGGTCCTATAACAATGGGCAGTTCTTC. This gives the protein CASSSGGSYNNGQFF.

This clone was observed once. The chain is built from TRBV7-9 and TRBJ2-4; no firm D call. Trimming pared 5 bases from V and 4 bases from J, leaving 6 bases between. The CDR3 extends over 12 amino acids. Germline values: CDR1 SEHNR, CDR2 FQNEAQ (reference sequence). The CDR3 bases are TGTGCCAGCAGCCACAGTAAAAACATTCAGTACTTC. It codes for CASSHSKNIQYF.

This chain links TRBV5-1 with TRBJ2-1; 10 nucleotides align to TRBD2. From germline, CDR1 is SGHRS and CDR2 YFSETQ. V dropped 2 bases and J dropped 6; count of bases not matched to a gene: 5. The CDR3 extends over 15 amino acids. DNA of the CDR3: TGCGCCAGCAGCTTCGAGCGGGGGGGCCCCAATGAGCAGTTCTTC. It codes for CASSFERGGPNEQFF.

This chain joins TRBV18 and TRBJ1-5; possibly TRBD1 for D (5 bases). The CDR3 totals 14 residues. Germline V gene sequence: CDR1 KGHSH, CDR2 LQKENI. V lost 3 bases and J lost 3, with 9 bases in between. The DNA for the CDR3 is TGTGCCAGCTCACCCGGACAACCCAATCAGCCCCAGCATTTT. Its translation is CASSPGQPNQPQHF. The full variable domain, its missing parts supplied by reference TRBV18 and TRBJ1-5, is NAGVMQNPRHLVRRRGQEARLRCSPMKGHSHVYWYRQLPEEGLKFMVYLQKENIIDESGMPKERFSAEFPKEGPSILRIQQVVRGDSAAYFCASSPGQPNQPQHFGDGTRLSIL.

The CDR3 DNA sequence: TGTGCCAGCAGCCCCAGGCCGGGACAAACCTCTGGAAACACCATATATTTT. Its protein is CASSPRPGQTSGNTIYF. The chain combines TRBV5-4 with TRBJ1-3; a possible D gene is TRBD1 (6 bases). Germline CDR1 and CDR2: SGHNT and YYREEE (reference sequence). Trimming took off 4 bases at V and 0 bases at J, with 17 bases between the two ends. This CDR3 comprises 17 residues.

The CDR3 protein is CASSFQGGGTDTQYF. The CDR3 coding sequence is TGTGCCAGCAGCTTTCAAGGGGGGGGCACAGATACGCAGTATTTT. The J gene is TRBJ2-3, the V gene TRBV5-5, with D possibly being TRBD2 (7 bases). Per germline, CDR1 SGHKS and CDR2 YYEKEE (reference sequence). The CDR3 totals 15 residues. V lost 2 bases, J lost 1 base, and 11 bases lay in between. The full variable domain, its missing parts supplied by reference TRBV5-5 and TRBJ2-3, is DAGVTQSPTHLIKTRGQQVTLRCSPISGHKSVSWYQQVLGQGPQFIFQYYEKEERGRGNFPDRFSARQFPNYSSELNVNALLLGDSALYLCASSFQGGGTDTQYFGPGTRLTVL.